This T cell receptor beta chain was recorded in a study of regulatory T cells in long-lasting Graves disease. Findings and caveats of the study: Whereas new patients shared about a thousand public clonotypes, persistent patients shared more, at 2,741.

This clonotype was counted many times. The target antigen is unknown. Both iRepertoire HTBI primers and Arm-PCR of CDR3 regions were used to build the TCR beta libraries. TCRdb passed the multiplex PCR reads through MiXCR, listing each CDR3 protein once. This sample has about 400,000 distinct CDR3 sequences, with about a sixth found just once. Sample time point: newly diagnosed GD, antithyroid drugs for less than 3 months. RNA extracted from PBMCs served as the sequencing template. The same sample was also used in a study of T cells in Graves' hyperthyroidism and ophthalmopathy.

The sample consisted of peripheral blood mononuclear cells (PBMCs), taken at new diagnosis, from a patient treated with antithyroid drugs. The receptor was isolated from a young woman with Graves disease.

CDR3 nucleotide sequence: TGCGCCAGCTTTTGGGGAGGAGGGTTGAACACTGAAGCTTTCTTT. Residues: CASFWGGGLNTEAFF. The chain is built from TRBV5-1 and TRBJ1-1; D remains ambiguous. CDR3 length: 15 residues. V shed 7 bases and J shed 0 bases, with 16 bases lying between them. Looked up from germline, CDR1 is SGHRS and CDR2 is YFSETQ. The whole variable domain, filled in from reference TRBV5-1 and TRBJ1-1, reads KAGVTQTPRYLIKTRGQQVTLSCSPISGHRSVSWYQQTPGQGLQFLFEYFSETQRNKGNFPGRFSGRQFSNSRSEMNVSTLELGDSALYLCASFWGGGLNTEAFFGQGTRLTVV.